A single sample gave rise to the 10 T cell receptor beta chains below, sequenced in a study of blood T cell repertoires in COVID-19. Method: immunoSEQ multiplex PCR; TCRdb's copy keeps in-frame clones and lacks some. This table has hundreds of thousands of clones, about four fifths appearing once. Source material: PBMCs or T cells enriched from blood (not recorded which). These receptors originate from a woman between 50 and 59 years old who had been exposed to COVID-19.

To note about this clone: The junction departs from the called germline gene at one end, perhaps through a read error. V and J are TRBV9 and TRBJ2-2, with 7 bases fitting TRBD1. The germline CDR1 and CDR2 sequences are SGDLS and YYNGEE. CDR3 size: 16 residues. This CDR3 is CASSVYPTGNSGELFF. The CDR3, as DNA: TGTGCCAGCAGCGTGTATCCGACAGGGAACTCCGGGGAGCTGTTTTTT.

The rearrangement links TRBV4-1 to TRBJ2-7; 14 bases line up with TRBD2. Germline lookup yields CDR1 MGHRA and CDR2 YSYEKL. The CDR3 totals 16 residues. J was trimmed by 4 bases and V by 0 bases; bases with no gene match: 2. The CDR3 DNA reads TGCGCCAGCAGCCAAGAAGGGACTAGCGGGGGATACGAGCAGTACTTC. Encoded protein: CASSQEGTSGGYEQYF.

The CDR3 region has the DNA TGTGCCAGCTCACCTAACGGTGAAAAACTGTTTTTT. It encodes CASSPNGEKLFF. The chain employs TRBV18 and TRBJ1-4, with D uncertain. The CDR3 is 12 amino acids. The germline V gene has CDR1 KGHSH and CDR2 LQKENI. Between the trimmed V and J ends, which lost 3 bases and 7 bases, there was a span of 6 bases.

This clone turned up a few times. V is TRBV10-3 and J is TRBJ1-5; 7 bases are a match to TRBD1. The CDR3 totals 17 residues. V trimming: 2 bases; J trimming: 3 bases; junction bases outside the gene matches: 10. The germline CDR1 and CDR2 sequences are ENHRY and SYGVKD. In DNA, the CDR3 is TGTGCCATCAGTGAGGGGCGCCCGGGACAGTCCAATCAGCCCCAGCATTTT. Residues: CAISEGRPGQSNQPQHF.

CDR3 sequence (DNA): TGTGCCAGCAGTTACGACAGCAGCTCTGGAAACACCATATATTTT. Protein: CASSYDSSSGNTIYF. The rearrangement joins TRBV6-5 to TRBJ1-3, with D possibly matching TRBD1 (5 bases). V lost 2 bases and J lost 0, with 8 bases in between. The CDR3 is 15 residues long. Germline V gene lookup returns CDR1 MNHEY and CDR2 SVGAGI.

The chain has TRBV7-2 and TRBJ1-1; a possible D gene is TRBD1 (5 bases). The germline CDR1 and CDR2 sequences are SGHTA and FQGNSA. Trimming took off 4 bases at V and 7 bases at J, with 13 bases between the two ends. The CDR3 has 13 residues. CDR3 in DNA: TGTGCCAGCAGCTCCCGACAGTACTATGAAGCTTTCTTT. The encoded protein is CASSSRQYYEAFF.

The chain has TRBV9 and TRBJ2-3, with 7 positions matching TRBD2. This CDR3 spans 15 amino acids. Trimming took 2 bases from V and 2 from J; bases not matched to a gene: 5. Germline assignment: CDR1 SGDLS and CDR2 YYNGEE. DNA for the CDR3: TGTGCCAGCAGCGTTGAGACTAGCCCCACAGATACGCAGTATTTT. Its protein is CASSVETSPTDTQYF.

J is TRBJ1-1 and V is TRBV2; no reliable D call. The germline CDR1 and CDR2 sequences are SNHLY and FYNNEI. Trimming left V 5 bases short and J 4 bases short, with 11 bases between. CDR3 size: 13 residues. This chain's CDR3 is CASSRSRSTEAFF. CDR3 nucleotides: TGTGCCAGCAGTCGCTCCAGGTCCACTGAAGCTTTCTTT.

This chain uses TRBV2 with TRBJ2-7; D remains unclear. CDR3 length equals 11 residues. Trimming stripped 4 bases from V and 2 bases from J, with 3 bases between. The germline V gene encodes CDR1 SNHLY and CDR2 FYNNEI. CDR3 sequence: CASSATYEQYF. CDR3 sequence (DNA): TGTGCCAGCAGTGCTACCTACGAGCAGTACTTC.

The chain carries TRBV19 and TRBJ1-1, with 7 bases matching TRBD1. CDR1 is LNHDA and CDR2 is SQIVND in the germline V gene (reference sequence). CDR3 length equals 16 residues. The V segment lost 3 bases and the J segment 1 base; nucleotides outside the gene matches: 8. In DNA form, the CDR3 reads TGTGCCAGTAGTATTTCGGGACAGCGCAAGAACACTGAAGCTTTCTTT. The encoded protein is CASSISGQRKNTEAFF.